The 2 T cell receptor beta chains below all came from one sample that was sequenced in a study of cytomegalovirus exposure and HLA in healthy donors. The PCR ran on 60 Vbeta and 13 Jbeta primers. The data were produced by immunoSEQ multiplex PCR, yet TCRdb's version contains in-frame clones alone and is incomplete. Here the sample table reports 55,000 to 65,000 clones. Sequenced material: PBMCs. These receptors were taken from a woman aged 18-29 years in good health and CMV-seronegative.

The V call is TRBV6-5, the J call TRBJ1-6; TRBD1 agrees at 8 bases. Per the germline V gene, CDR1 is MNHEY and CDR2 is SVGAGI. V lost 0 bases to trimming and J lost 9 bases; unmatched junction nucleotides: 7. This CDR3 spans 16 amino acids. CDR3: CASSYSSQGALSPLHF. DNA of the CDR3: TGTGCCAGCAGTTACTCGAGCCAGGGGGCACTTTCACCCCTCCACTTT.

The rearrangement links TRBV6-5 to TRBJ2-3, with a possible D match to TRBD2 (5 bases). Deletions cut 5 bases from V and 2 bases from J, with 14 bases between. This CDR3 region has 15 residues. The germline V gene has CDR1 MNHEY and CDR2 SVGAGI. The CDR3, as DNA: TGTGCCAGCAGTGTCAGCGGATTCCTCACAGATACGCAGTATTTT. Amino acid sequence: CASSVSGFLTDTQYF.